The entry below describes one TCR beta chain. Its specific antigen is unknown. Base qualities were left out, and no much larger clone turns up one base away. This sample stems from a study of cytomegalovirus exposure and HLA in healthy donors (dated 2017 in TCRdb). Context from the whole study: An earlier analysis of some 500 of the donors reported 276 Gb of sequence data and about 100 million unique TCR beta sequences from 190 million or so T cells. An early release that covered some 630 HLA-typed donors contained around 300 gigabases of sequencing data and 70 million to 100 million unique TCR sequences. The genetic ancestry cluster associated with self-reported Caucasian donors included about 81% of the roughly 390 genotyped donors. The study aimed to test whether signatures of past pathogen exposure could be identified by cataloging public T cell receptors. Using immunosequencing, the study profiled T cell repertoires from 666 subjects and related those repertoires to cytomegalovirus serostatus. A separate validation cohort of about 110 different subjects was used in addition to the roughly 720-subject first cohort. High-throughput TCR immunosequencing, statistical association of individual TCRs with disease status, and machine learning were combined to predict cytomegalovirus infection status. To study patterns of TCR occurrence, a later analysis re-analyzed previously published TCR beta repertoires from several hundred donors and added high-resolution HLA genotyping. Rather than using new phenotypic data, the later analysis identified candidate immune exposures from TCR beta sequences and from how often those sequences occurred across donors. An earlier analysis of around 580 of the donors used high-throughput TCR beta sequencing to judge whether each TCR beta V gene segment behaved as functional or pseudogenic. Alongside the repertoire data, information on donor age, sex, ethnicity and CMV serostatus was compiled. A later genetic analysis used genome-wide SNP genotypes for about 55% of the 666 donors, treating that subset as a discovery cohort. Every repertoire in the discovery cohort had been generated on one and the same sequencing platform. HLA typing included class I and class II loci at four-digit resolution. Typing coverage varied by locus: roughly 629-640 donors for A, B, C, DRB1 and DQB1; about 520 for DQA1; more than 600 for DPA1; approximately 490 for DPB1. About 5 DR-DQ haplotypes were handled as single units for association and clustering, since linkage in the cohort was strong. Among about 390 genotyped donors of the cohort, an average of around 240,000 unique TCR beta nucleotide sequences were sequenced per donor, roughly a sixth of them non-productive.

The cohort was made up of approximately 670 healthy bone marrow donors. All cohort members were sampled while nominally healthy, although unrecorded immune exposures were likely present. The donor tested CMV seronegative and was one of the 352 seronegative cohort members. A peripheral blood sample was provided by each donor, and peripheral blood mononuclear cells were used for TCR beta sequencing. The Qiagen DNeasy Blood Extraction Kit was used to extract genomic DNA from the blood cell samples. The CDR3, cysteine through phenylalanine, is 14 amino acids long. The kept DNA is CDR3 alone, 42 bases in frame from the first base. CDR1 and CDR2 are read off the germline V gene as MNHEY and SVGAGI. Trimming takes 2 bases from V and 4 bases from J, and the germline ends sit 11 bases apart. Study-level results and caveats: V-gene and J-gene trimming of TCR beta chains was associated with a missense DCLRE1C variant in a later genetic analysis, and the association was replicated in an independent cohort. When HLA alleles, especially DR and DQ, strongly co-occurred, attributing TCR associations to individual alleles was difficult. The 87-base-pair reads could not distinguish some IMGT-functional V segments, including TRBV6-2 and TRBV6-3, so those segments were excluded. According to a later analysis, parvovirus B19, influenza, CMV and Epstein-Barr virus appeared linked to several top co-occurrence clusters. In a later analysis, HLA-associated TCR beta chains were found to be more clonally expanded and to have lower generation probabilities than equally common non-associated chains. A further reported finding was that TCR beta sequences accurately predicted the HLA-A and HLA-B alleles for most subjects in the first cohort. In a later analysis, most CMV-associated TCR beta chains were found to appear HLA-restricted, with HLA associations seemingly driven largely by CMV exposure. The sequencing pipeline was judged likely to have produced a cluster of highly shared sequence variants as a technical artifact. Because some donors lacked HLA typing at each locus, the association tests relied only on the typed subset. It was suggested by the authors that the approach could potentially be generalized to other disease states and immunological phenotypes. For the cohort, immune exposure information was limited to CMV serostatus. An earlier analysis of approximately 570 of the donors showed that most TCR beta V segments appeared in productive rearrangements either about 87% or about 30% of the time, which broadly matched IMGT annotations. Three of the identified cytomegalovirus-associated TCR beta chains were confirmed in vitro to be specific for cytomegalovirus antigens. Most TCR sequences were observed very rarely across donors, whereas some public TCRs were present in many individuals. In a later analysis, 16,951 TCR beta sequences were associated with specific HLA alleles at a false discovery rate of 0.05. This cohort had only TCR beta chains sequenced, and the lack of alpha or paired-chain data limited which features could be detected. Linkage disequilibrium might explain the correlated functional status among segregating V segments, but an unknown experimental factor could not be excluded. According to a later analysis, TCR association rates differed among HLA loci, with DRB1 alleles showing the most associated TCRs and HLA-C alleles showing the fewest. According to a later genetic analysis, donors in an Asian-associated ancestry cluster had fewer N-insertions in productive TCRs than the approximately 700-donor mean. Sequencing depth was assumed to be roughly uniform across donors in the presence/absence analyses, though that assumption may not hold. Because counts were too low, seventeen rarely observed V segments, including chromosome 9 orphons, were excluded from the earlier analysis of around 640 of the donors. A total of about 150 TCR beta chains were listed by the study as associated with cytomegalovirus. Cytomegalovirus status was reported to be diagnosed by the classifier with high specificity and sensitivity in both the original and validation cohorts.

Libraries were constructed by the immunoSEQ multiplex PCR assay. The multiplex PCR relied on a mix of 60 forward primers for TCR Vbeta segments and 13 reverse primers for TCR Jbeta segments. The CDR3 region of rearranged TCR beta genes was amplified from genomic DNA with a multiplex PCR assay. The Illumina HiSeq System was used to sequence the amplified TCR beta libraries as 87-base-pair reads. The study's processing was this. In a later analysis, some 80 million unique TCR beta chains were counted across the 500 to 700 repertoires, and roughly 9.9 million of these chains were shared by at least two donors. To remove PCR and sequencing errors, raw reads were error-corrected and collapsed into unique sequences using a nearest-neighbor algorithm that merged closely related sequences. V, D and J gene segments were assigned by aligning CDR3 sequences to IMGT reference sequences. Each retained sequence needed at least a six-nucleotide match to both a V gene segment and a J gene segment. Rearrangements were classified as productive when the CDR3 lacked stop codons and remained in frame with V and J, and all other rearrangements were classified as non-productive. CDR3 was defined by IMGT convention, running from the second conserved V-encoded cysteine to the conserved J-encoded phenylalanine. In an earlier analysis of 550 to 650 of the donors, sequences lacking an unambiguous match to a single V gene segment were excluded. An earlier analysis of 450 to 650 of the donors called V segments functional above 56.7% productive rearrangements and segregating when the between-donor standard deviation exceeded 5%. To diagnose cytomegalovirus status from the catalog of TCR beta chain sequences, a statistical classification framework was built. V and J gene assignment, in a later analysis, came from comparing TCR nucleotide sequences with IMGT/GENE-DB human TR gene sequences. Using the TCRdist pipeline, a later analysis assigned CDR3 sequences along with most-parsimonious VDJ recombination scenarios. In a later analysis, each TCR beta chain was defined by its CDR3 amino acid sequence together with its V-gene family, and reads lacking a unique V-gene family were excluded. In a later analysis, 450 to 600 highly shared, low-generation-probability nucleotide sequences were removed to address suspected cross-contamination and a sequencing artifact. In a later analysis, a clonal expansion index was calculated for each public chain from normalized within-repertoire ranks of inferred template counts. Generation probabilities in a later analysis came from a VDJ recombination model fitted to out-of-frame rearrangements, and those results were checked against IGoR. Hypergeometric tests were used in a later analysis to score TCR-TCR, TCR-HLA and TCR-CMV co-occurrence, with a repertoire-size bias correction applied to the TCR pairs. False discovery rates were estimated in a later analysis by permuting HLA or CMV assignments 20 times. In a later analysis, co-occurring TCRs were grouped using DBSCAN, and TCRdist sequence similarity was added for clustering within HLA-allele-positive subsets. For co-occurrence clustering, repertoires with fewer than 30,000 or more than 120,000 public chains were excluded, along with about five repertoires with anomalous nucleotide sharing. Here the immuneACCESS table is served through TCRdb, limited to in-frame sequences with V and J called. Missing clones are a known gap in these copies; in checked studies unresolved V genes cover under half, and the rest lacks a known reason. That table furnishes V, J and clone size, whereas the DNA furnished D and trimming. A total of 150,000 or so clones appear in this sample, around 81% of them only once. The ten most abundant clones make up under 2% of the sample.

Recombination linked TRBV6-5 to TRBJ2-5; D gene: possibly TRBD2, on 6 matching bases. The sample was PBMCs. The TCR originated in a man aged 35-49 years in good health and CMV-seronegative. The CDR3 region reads CASSYLQGGETQYF. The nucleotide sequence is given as TGTGCCAGCAGTTACCTGCAGGGAGGAGAGACCCAGTACTTC.